What follows is one TCR beta chain and its context. Its antigen is unidentified. This entry belongs to a study of OX40 agonist ivuxolimab in advanced cancers. The overall study: Cohort: approximately 83% men, mean age approximately 66, aged about 20 to 90. Partial responses were achieved by three patients: one hepatocellular carcinoma, two cutaneous melanoma. Overall study findings and caveats: The study did not work out the antigen specificity of the expanded peripheral T cells. It was also the case that some nonresponders had low normalized T-cell clonal expansion.

Libraries were prepared by immunoSEQ multiplex PCR; TCRdb keeps only in-frame clonotypes and omits some of them. The table has 65,000 to 90,000 clones, 75% to 95% seen once. CDR3 length: 13 residues. Germline lookup yields CDR1 SGHTA and CDR2 FQGNSA. Trimming stripped 2 bases from V and 2 bases from J, with 6 bases between. The rearrangement uses TRBV7-2 and TRBJ1-1; D not resolved. The sequence came from an adult with an advanced solid tumor such as melanoma, head and neck, liver or kidney cancer. The sample consisted of CD4+ or CD8+ T cells sorted from blood, taken in a trial of the OX40 agonist ivuxolimab. The CDR3 coding sequence is TGTGCCAGCAGCTTACAACAAAACACTGAAGCTTTCTTT. This sequence encodes CASSLQQNTEAFF.